This TCR beta chain was captured by sequencing in a study of blood T cell repertoires in COVID-19. Study in general: Italy, Spain and the United States were the sources of the convalescent and acute COVID-19 samples. Sources were T cells, B-cell-depleted T cells, or PBMCs; the material itself was cDNA or gDNA.

Methods used by the authors: Amplification of reference gene primers was used by the study to estimate nucleated cell counts. TCRdb keeps only in-frame clones here, not all; method: immunoSEQ multiplex PCR. That table gives V, J and clone size, and the DNA gave D and trimming. The sample has around 170,000 clones; around 87% are singletons. Germline trimming cut 3 bases from V and 7 bases from J; bases unmatched to any gene: 3. Germline assignment: CDR1 SGHTA and CDR2 FQGNSA. The CDR3 covers 14 residues. Seattle-derived patients entered the study during active infection and were followed longitudinally.

Material for sequencing was peripheral blood. The rearrangement uses TRBV7-2 and TRBJ1-4; TRBD1 aligns across 9 bases. The receptor was isolated from a man in his sixties with COVID-19, enrolled during active disease. As DNA, the CDR3 is TGTGCCAGCAGCTTTACAGGGGGCGGTGAAAAACTGTTTTTT. Protein product: CASSFTGGGEKLFF.